The 25 T cell receptor beta chains listed next were all sequenced from one sample in a study of Tregs in tolerant kidney transplant recipients. Libraries were prepared by immunoSEQ multiplex PCR; TCRdb keeps only in-frame clonotypes and omits some of them. Here the sample table reports under 35,000 clones. Sequences were derived from CD8+ T cells from blood, sampled before the transplant. These receptors all stem from a human donor who received a combined kidney and bone marrow transplant.

On this clone: The missing CDR3 end, 3 residues past where the read stops, is filled in from the germline J gene. The chain links TRBV5-1 to TRBJ2-7; TRBD1 might be the D (8 bases). Germline V CDR1 and CDR2: SGHRS, YFSETQ. Deletions cut 8 bases from V and 5 bases from J, with 17 bases between. The CDR3 is 13 amino acids. The part of the CDR3 DNA that was read is TGCGCCAGTAGGACAGGGCGGGAGAACGAG. Translating gives CASRTGRENE. The full CDR3 reads CASRTGRENEQYF. Full variable domain (missing parts from reference TRBV5-1 and TRBJ2-7): KAGVTQTPRYLIKTRGQQVTLSCSPISGHRSVSWYQQTPGQGLQFLFEYFSETQRNKGNFPGRFSGRQFSNSRSEMNVSTLELGDSALYLCASRTGRENEQYFGPGTRLTVT.

On this clone: Sequencing ends 3 residues short of the CDR3 end; the germline J gene provides the rest. The rearrangement joins TRBV9 to TRBJ2-7; 13 bases are shared with TRBD2. Trimming at V came to 4 bases and at J to 5 bases, leaving 6 bases not matched to a gene. Germline CDR1 and CDR2: SGDLS and YYNGEE. This CDR3 contains 15 residues. CDR3 residues: CASSTSGRAGNEQYF. The part of the CDR3 DNA that was read is TGTGCCAGCAGCACTAGCGGGAGGGCCGGAAACGAG.

As for this clone: The read gets to within 3 residues of the CDR3 end, and the germline J gene fills in the rest. The J gene is TRBJ2-5, the V gene TRBV7-2; 9 nucleotides match TRBD1. Germline CDR1 and CDR2: SGHTA and FQGNSA. With 0 bases clipped from V and 2 bases from J, the junction kept 4 bases outside the gene matches. The CDR3 is made up of 16 amino acids. The CDR3 DNA, read in part, is TGTGCCAGCAGCTTAGCGGACAGGGGAGGTCAAGAGACC. It encodes CASSLADRGGQET. The whole CDR3 protein is CASSLADRGGQETQYF.

As for this clone: From the germline J gene comes the end of the CDR3, since the read stops 3 residues before it. This sequence joins TRBV29-1 and TRBJ2-3; 8 positions match TRBD2. V dropped 3 bases and J dropped 3; count of bases not matched to a gene: 17. The CDR3 consists of 18 residues. In germline, CDR1 is SQVTM, CDR2 ANQGSEA. The CDR3 DNA, read in part, is TGCAGCGTTGACCGGGCGGGAGGCCTACGGCGCAGAACAGATACG. It codes for CSVDRAGGLRRRTDT. The CDR3, in full, reads CSVDRAGGLRRRTDTQYF.

Remarks on this clone: The sequence runs out 3 residues before the end of the CDR3; the remainder is reconstructed from the germline J gene. The J gene is TRBJ2-3, the V gene TRBV19; TRBD1 might be the D (5 bases). The germline V gene encodes CDR1 LNHDA and CDR2 SQIVND (reference sequence). The CDR3 has 12 residues. The part of the CDR3 DNA that was read is TGTGCCAGTAGTACAGGGTCAAGGGCG. Translated: CASSTGSRA. The complete CDR3 protein is CASSTGSRAQYF.

The CDR3 region is CASSPLLTSGDSYEQYF. Partial CDR3 DNA: TGTGCCAGCAGCCCCCTTCTGACTAGCGGGGATTCCTACGAG. The chain carries TRBV7-8 and TRBJ2-7, with 11 nucleotides matching TRBD2. From the germline J gene comes the end of the CDR3, since the read stops 3 residues before it. Germline loops: CDR1 SGHVS, CDR2 FQNEAQ. J was trimmed by 1 base and V by 5 bases; bases with no gene match: 10. This CDR3 spans 17 amino acids.

Turning to this clone: The CDR3 goes on 3 residues after the read ends, and that part is filled in from the germline J gene. The V gene is TRBV7-2, the J gene TRBJ2-7; the match to TRBD2 covers 13 bases. The germline V gene encodes CDR1 SGHTA and CDR2 FQGNSA. This CDR3 region has 15 residues. V shed 3 bases and J 2 bases; nucleotides not matched to a gene: 1. CDR3 sequence: CASSLGLAGPYEQYF. CDR3 DNA, as far as it was read: TGTGCCAGCAGCTTGGGACTAGCGGGACCCTACGAG.

On this clone itself: The observed sequence ends 3 residues before the CDR3 terminus, with the missing tail filled in from the germline J gene. This sequence joins TRBV19 and TRBJ2-7, with 7 bases fitting TRBD1. After removal of 1 base from V and 0 bases from J, the junction contained 6 bases not matched to a gene. In germline, CDR1 is LNHDA, CDR2 SQIVND (reference sequence). This CDR3 region has 16 residues. CDR3 bases read: TGTGCCAGTAGTATAGGGGGACAGCGGTACTCCTACGAG. Translating gives CASSIGGQRYSYE. The whole CDR3 is CASSIGGQRYSYEQYF.

Concerning this clone itself: Read sequence stops 3 residues before the CDR3 end, and the germline J gene provides the missing end. The chain has TRBV19 and TRBJ2-7, with a weak D call TRBD2 (6 bases). V was trimmed by 1 base and J by 5 bases, leaving 9 bases between them. Looked up from germline, CDR1 is LNHDA and CDR2 is SQIVND (reference sequence). CDR3 length: 13 residues. CDR3 DNA (partial): TGTGCCAGTAGTATAGTCGGAGGGGACGAG. Translation gives CASSIVGGDE. The whole CDR3 is CASSIVGGDEQYF.

Regarding this clone: Read sequence stops 3 residues before the CDR3 end, and the germline J gene provides the missing end. This chain connects TRBV2 to TRBJ2-7; the match to TRBD1 covers 8 bases. Trimming at V came to 4 bases and at J to 2 bases, leaving 7 bases not matched to a gene. The germline V gene encodes CDR1 SNHLY and CDR2 FYNNEI. The CDR3 loop spans 15 amino acids. The CDR3 sequence: CASSGRTGITYEQYF. The DNA read from the CDR3 is TGTGCCAGCAGTGGACGGACAGGGATAACCTACGAG.

Remarks on this clone: The read finishes 3 residues shy of the CDR3 end, and the germline J gene is used to complete it. The chain employs TRBV6-2 or TRBV6-3 and TRBJ1-2; 9 bases are shared with TRBD1. The junction had 2 bases not matched to a gene; V was cut back by 4 bases and J by 5 bases. Per germline, CDR1 MNHEY and CDR2 SVGEGT. This CDR3 region has 13 residues. CDR3 loop: CASSFGTGYGYTF. CDR3 DNA (partial): TGTGCCAGCAGTTTCGGGACAGGGTATGGC.

Comments on this clone: The CDR3 is cut off 3 residues early in the read; its end comes from the germline J gene. The chain has TRBV7-2 and TRBJ2-7, with 13 bases that match TRBD2. CDR1 and CDR2 from the germline V gene are SGHTA and FQGNSA. The CDR3 length is 15 residues. The junction had 6 bases not matched to a gene; V was cut back by 5 bases and J by 5 bases. The CDR3: CASSRTSGSAHEQYF. CDR3 DNA (partial): TGTGCCAGCAGCCGGACTAGCGGGAGCGCCCACGAG. Supplemented by reference TRBV7-2 and TRBJ2-7, the full variable domain reads GAGVSQSPSNKVTEKGKDVELRCDPISGHTALYWYRQSLGQGLEFLIYFQGNSAPDKSGLPSDRFSAERTGGSVSTLTIQRTQQEDSAVYLCASSRTSGSAHEQYFGPGTRLTVT.

A note on this clone: The read ends 3 residues shy of where the CDR3 ends; the end is completed using the germline J gene. The rearrangement joins TRBV7-8 to TRBJ2-7, with D possibly matching TRBD1 (6 bases). The length of the CDR3 is 14 residues. Germline V gives CDR1 SGHVS, CDR2 FQNEAQ. Trimming took 3 bases from V and 0 from J, leaving 9 bases between them. The CDR3 loop is CASSFPDSSYEQYF. Incomplete CDR3 DNA: TGTGCCAGCAGCTTCCCGGACAGCTCCTACGAG.

The covered CDR3 bases are TGCAGTGCTAGAGATCCTGAGACTACCATAAACAATGAG. Protein sequence: CSARDPETTINNE. The entire CDR3 protein is CSARDPETTINNEQFF. The rearrangement links TRBV20-1 to TRBJ2-1, with D maybe TRBD2 (5 bases). The read finishes 3 residues shy of the CDR3 end, and the germline J gene is used to complete it. The V end lost 0 bases, the J end lost 5 bases, and 17 bases lay between the germline ends. This CDR3 is built from 16 residues. Germline V gives CDR1 DFQATT, CDR2 SNEGSKA (reference sequence).

Remarks on this clone: The CDR3 end is not reached by the read, which stops 3 residues before it; the germline J gene fills it in. The V and J genes are TRBV13 and TRBJ1-1; perhaps TRBD1 as D (6 bases). The CDR3 sequence is 12 residues long. The germline V gene encodes CDR1 PRHDT and CDR2 FYEKMQ (reference sequence). The CDR3 DNA, read in part, is TGTGCCAGCAGCAGCGGACAGATCGAA. Translating it yields CASSSGQIE. In full, the CDR3 is CASSSGQIEAFF.

For this clone: The read comes to an end 3 residues before the CDR3 does, leaving the germline J gene to fill in the end. V usage is TRBV2 and J usage is TRBJ1-1; no clear D. This CDR3 contains 15 residues. V was shortened by 7 bases and J by 4 bases, with 19 bases between the two germline ends. CDR1 is SNHLY, CDR2 FYNNEI, per germline. The CDR3 here is CASKTGFGVFTEAFF. The CDR3 DNA, read in part, is TGTGCCAGCAAGACCGGGTTCGGGGTATTCACTGAA.

About this clone: The read finishes 3 residues shy of the CDR3 end, and the germline J gene is used to complete it. This chain joins TRBV28 and TRBJ1-4; D not resolved. V was trimmed by 2 bases and J by 10 bases, leaving 8 bases between them. The germline gives CDR1 MDHEN, CDR2 SYDVKM. CDR3 length: 12 amino acids. The DNA read from the CDR3 is TGTGCCAGCAGTTTAGAGGCGGGAAAA. Translating gives CASSLEAGK. The entire CDR3 protein reads CASSLEAGKLFF. Looking up the rest from reference TRBV28 and TRBJ1-4 gives the full variable domain: DVKVTQSSRYLVKRTGEKVFLECVQDMDHENMFWYRQDPGLGLRLIYFSYDVKMKEKGDIPEGYSVSREKKERFSLILESASTNQTSMYLCASSLEAGKLFFGSGTQLSVL.

Concerning this clone itself: The CDR3 goes on 3 residues after the read ends, and that part is filled in from the germline J gene. The chain couples TRBV7-9 to TRBJ2-7; a possible D gene is TRBD1 (6 bases). Per germline, CDR1 SEHNR and CDR2 FQNEAQ (reference sequence). V lost 4 bases, J lost 2 bases, and 15 bases lay in between. This CDR3 has 15 residues. Partial CDR3 DNA: TGTGCCAGCAGCTCCATGGACAGTTTAACCTACGAG. As protein: CASSSMDSLTYE. The CDR3 as a whole reads CASSSMDSLTYEQYF.

As regards this clone: The read ends 3 residues before the CDR3 terminus; that terminus is restored from the germline J gene. This rearrangement joins TRBV7-7 to TRBJ2-1, with 8 bases identical to TRBD2. After removal of 6 bases from V and 7 bases from J, the junction contained 2 bases not matched to a gene. The CDR3 extends over 12 amino acids. Per germline, CDR1 SSHAT and CDR2 FNYEAQ (reference sequence). The DNA read from the CDR3 is TGTGCCAGCAGTCCGGGGGGGAATGAG. This translates into CASSPGGNE. The CDR3 reads in full as CASSPGGNEQFF. The full variable domain, rest sourced from reference TRBV7-7 and TRBJ2-1, is GAGVSQSPRYKVTKRGQDVTLRCDPISSHATLYWYQQALGQGPEFLTYFNYEAQPDKSGLPSDRFSAERPEGSISTLTIQRTEQRDSAMYRCASSPGGNEQFFGPGTRLTVL.

As concerns this clone: Read sequence stops 3 residues before the CDR3 end, and the germline J gene provides the missing end. This chain connects TRBV5-1 to TRBJ1-2, with D possibly being TRBD1 (5 bases). Trimming took off 4 bases at V and 2 bases at J, with 12 bases between the two ends. This CDR3 contains 14 residues. The V gene's germline CDR1 is SGHRS and CDR2 YFSETQ. The CDR3 DNA, read in part, is TGCGCCAGCAGCCCGGGACGGGGGAACTATGGC. Encoded protein: CASSPGRGNYG. The whole CDR3 protein is CASSPGRGNYGYTF.

On this clone: The CDR3 is cut off 3 residues early in the read; its end comes from the germline J gene. This chain links TRBV6-2 or TRBV6-3 with TRBJ2-7, with TRBD1 identical over 9 bases. Germline values: CDR1 MNHEY, CDR2 SVGEGT. Losses at the gene ends were 4 bases for V and 2 bases for J; bases not matched to a gene: 6. This CDR3 has 15 residues. The CDR3 DNA, read in part, is TGTGCCAGCAGTTTCCCCGGGACAGGGACCTACGAG. Its protein product is CASSFPGTGTYE. In full, the CDR3 is CASSFPGTGTYEQYF.

About this clone: The read halts 3 residues ahead of the CDR3 end, with the missing end drawn from the germline J gene. The chain combines TRBV7-2 with TRBJ2-1; D remains ambiguous. This CDR3 has 16 amino acids. V shed 0 bases and J shed 4 bases, with 13 bases lying between them. Per the germline V gene, CDR1 is SGHTA and CDR2 is FQGNSA. The CDR3 is CASSLASATEYNEQFF. The covered CDR3 bases are TGTGCCAGCAGCTTAGCGAGCGCTACCGAATACAATGAG.

With regard to this clone: The read finishes 3 residues shy of the CDR3 end, and the germline J gene is used to complete it. The genes are TRBV30 and TRBJ2-2; 8 nucleotides line up with TRBD1. Unmatched junction bases numbered 4, after V lost 5 bases and J lost 2 bases. Germline CDR1 is GTSNPN and CDR2 is SVGIG (reference sequence). The CDR3 length is 14 residues. CDR3 residues: CAWGQGANTGELFF. Partial CDR3 DNA: TGTGCCTGGGGACAGGGCGCAAACACCGGGGAG.

Of note for this clone: The CDR3 end falls 3 residues outside the read, so it is completed with the germline J gene. The chain is built from TRBV7-2 and TRBJ2-7; D is ambiguous. In germline, CDR1 is SGHTA, CDR2 FQGNSA. The CDR3 loop spans 15 amino acids. V was pared by 0 bases and J by 6 bases, with 15 bases between. The part of the CDR3 DNA that was read is TGTGCCAGCAGCTTAGCGCTCGGGTTGAGCTCCGAG. It translates to CASSLALGLSSE. The whole CDR3 protein is CASSLALGLSSEQYF.

About this clone itself: The read ends 3 residues shy of where the CDR3 ends; the end is completed using the germline J gene. The chain joins TRBV5-1 to TRBJ1-4, with TRBD1 identical over 7 bases. The CDR3 covers 15 residues. The trim removed 8 bases at V and 4 bases at J, leaving 11 bases unmatched. Germline loops: CDR1 SGHRS, CDR2 YFSETQ. The part of the CDR3 DNA that was read is TGCGCCAGGATCAGAGACAGGGTTGATAATGAAAAA. This translates into CARIRDRVDNEK. The whole CDR3 protein is CARIRDRVDNEKLFF.